What follows describes a single TCR beta chain. Through template switching, UMIs that included a 6-nucleotide sample barcode were added. TCRdb reprocessed the 5' RACE reads and stores each CDR3 protein as one record, lacking DNA. The repertoire shows 350,000 to 500,000 distinct CDR3 sequences; the top ten hold roughly 2.3%. The record originates from a study of monozygotic twins with inflammatory bowel disease. The CDR3 has 17 amino acids. Germline V gene sequence: CDR1 SGHRS, CDR2 YFSETQ. The receptor comes from a human donor with ulcerative colitis or Crohn's disease, or a healthy co-twin of an affected twin (not recorded which). The sequenced material came from blood. The V call is TRBV5-1, the J call TRBJ2-1; the TRBD1 assignment by TCRdb is unverifiable without DNA. Here the CDR3 reads CASSLAYSGGPYNEQFF.